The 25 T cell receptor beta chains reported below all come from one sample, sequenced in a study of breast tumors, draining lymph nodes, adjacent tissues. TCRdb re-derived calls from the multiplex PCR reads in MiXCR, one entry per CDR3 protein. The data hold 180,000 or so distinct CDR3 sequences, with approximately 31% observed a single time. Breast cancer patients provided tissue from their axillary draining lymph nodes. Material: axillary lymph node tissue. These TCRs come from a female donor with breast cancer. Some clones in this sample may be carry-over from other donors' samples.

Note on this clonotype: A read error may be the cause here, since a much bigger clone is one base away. The DNA of the CDR3 is TGCGCCAGCAGCTATCACGGGATAGGGCCAAAAGGTTACAATGAGCAGTTCTTC. Protein product: CASSYHGIGPKGYNEQFF. The V call is TRBV5-1, the J call TRBJ2-1; D is possibly TRBD2 (5 bases). The CDR3 has 18 residues. Germline V gives CDR1 SGHRS, CDR2 YFSETQ. The V end was cut by 3 bases, the J end by 4 bases, with 23 bases between. Looking up the rest from reference TRBV5-1 and TRBJ2-1 gives the full variable domain: KAGVTQTPRYLIKTRGQQVTLSCSPISGHRSVSWYQQTPGQGLQFLFEYFSETQRNKGNFPGRFSGRQFSNSRSEMNVSTLELGDSALYLCASSYHGIGPKGYNEQFFGPGTRLTVL.

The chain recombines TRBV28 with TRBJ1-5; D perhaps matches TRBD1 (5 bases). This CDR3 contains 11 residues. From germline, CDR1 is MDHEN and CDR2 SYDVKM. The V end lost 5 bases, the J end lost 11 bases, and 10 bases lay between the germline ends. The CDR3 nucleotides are TGTGCCAGCAGTATCGACAGATCCCAGCATTTT. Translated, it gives CASSIDRSQHF.

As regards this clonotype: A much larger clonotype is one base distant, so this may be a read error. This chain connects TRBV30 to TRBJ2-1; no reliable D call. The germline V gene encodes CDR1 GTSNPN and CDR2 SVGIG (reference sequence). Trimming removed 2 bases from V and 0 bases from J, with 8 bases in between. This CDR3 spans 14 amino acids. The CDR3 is CAWSIRSSYNEQFF. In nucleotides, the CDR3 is TGTGCCTGGAGTATACGTAGCTCCTACAATGAGCAGTTCTTC.

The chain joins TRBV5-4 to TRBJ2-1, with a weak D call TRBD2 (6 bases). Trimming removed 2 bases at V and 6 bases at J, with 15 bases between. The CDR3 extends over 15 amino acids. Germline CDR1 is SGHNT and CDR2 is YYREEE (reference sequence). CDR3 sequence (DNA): TGTGCCAGCAGCTTTGGGAGCGGGTCTTTCAATGAGCAGTTCTTC. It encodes CASSFGSGSFNEQFF.

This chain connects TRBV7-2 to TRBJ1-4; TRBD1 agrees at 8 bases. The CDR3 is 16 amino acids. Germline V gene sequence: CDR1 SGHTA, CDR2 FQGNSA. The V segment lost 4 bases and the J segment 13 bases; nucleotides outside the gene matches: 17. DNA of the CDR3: TGTGCCAGCAGCTCATCTCTGGGGACAGGTGGACTGGGACTGTTTTTT. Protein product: CASSSSLGTGGLGLFF. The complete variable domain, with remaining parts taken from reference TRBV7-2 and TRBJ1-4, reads GAGVSQSPSNKVTEKGKDVELRCDPISGHTALYWYRQSLGQGLEFLIYFQGNSAPDKSGLPSDRFSAERTGGSVSTLTIQRTQQEDSAVYLCASSSSLGTGGLGLFFGSGTQLSVL.

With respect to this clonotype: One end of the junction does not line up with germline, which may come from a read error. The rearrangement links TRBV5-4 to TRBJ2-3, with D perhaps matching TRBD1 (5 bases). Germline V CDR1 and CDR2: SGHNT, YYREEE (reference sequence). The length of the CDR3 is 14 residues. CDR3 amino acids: CASSLRGAEGTQYF. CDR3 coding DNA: TGTGCCAGCAGCTTGAGGGGCGCCGAAGGTACGCAGTATTTC.

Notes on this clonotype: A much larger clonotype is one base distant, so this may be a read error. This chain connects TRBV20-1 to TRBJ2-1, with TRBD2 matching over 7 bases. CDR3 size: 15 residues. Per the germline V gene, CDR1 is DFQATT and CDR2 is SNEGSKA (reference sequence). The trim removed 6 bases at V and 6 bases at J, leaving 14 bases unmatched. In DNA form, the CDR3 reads TGCAGTGCCCGGTGGGGGAGGGAGGTCTCCAATGAGCAGTTCTTC. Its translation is CSARWGREVSNEQFF.

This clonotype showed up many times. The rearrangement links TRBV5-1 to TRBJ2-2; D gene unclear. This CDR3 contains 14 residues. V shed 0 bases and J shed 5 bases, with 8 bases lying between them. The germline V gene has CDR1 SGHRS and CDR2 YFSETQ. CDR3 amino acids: CASSLAVGTGELFF. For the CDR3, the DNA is TGCGCCAGCAGCTTGGCGGTAGGGACCGGGGAGCTGTTTTTT. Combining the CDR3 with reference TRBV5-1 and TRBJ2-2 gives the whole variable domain KAGVTQTPRYLIKTRGQQVTLSCSPISGHRSVSWYQQTPGQGLQFLFEYFSETQRNKGNFPGRFSGRQFSNSRSEMNVSTLELGDSALYLCASSLAVGTGELFFGEGSRLTVL.

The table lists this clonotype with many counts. The CDR3 is CSARGRSSYEQYF. CDR3 in DNA: TGCAGTGCTAGAGGCAGGAGCTCCTACGAGCAGTACTTC. This sequence joins TRBV20-1 and TRBJ2-7; D gene uncertain. Germline-derived CDR1 and CDR2 are DFQATT and SNEGSKA (reference sequence). Trimming removed 1 base from V and 0 bases from J, with 7 bases in between. The CDR3 covers 13 residues.

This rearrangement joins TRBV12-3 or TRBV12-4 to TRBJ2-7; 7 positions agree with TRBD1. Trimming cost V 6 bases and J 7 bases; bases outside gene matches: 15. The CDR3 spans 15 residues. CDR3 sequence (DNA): TGTGCCAGCAGCGAGTACAGGGGCTTACCGGGAGAGCAGTACTTC. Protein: CASSEYRGLPGEQYF.

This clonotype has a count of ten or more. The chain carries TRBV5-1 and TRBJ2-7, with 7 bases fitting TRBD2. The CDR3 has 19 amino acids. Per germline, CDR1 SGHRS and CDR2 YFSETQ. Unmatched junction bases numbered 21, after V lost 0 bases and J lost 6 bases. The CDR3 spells CASSLGGSWLADQPSEQYF. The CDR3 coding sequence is TGCGCCAGCAGCTTGGGAGGGAGTTGGCTAGCGGACCAACCCAGCGAGCAGTACTTC.

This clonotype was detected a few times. CDR3 in DNA: TGTGCCAGCAACCCCCAGGCGAGAGGCACAGATACGCAGTATTTT. The encoded protein is CASNPQARGTDTQYF. The chain recombines TRBV6-1 with TRBJ2-3; no clear D gene. The CDR3 runs to 15 residues. Germline assignment: CDR1 MNHNS and CDR2 SASEGT. Trimming cost V 7 bases and J 1 base, with 15 bases left between them.

In DNA form, the CDR3 reads TGCGCCAGCAGTGCCCTCGCGGGAGTTTCCTACAATGAGCAGTTCTTC. This encodes CASSALAGVSYNEQFF. V gene TRBV10-1 combines with J gene TRBJ2-1; 7 positions match TRBD2. The germline CDR1 and CDR2 sequences are WNHNN and SYGVQD (reference sequence). There are 16 residues in the CDR3. Trimming cost V 4 bases and J 1 base; bases outside gene matches: 7.

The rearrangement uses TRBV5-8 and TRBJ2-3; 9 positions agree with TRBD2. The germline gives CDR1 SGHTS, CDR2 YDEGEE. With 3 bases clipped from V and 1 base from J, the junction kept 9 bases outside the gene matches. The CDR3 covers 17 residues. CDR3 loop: CASSSLGAGGRTDTQYF. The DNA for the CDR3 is TGTGCCAGCAGCTCGCTTGGCGCGGGGGGGCGCACAGATACGCAGTATTTT. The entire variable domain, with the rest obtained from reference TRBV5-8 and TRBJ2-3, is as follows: EAGVTQSPTHLIKTRGQQATLRCSPISGHTSVYWYQQALGLGLQFLLWYDEGEERNRGNFPPRFSGRQFPNYSSELNVNALELEDSALYLCASSSLGAGGRTDTQYFGPGTRLTVL.

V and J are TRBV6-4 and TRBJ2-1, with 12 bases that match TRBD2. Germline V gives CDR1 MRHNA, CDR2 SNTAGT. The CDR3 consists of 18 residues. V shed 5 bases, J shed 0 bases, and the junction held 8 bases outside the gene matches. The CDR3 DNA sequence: TGTGCCAGCAGTCACCCACGACTAGCGGGAGTCTCCTACAATGAGCAGTTCTTC. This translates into CASSHPRLAGVSYNEQFF.

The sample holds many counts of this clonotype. The CDR3: CASSVARLAGGPGEQFF. The DNA of the CDR3 is TGTGCCAGCAGCGTAGCCCGACTAGCGGGAGGGCCTGGGGAGCAGTTCTTC. The chain joins TRBV9 to TRBJ2-1; TRBD2 matches at 14 bases. The V and J ends lost 0 bases and 10 bases, in that order; junction bases with no gene match: 9. This CDR3 has 17 residues. Germline V gives CDR1 SGDLS, CDR2 YYNGEE.

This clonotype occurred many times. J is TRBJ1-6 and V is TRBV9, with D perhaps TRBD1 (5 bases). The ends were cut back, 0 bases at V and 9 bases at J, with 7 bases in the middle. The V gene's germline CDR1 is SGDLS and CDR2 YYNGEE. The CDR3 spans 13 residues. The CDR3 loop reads CASSVEGSSPLHF. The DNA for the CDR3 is TGTGCCAGCAGCGTAGAGGGGAGTTCACCCCTCCACTTT.

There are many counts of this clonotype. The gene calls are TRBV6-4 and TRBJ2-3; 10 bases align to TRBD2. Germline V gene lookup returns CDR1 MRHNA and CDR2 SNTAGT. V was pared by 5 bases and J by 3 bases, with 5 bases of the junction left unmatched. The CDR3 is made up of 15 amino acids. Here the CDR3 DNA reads TGTGCCAGCAGTATACTAGCGGGAACGACAGATACGCAGTATTTT. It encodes CASSILAGTTDTQYF.

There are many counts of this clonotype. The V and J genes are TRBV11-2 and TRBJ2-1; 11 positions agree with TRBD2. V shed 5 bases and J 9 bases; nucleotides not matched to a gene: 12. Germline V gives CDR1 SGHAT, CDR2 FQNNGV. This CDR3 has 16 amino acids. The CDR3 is CASSKLAGEGAGEQFF. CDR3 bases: TGTGCCAGCAGCAAACTAGCGGGAGAGGGGGCGGGTGAGCAGTTCTTC.

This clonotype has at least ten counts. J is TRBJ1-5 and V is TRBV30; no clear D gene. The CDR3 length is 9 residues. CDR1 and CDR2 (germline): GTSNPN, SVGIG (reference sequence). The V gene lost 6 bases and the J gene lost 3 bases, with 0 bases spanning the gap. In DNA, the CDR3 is TGTGCCTGCAATCAGCCCCAGCATTTT. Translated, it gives CACNQPQHF.

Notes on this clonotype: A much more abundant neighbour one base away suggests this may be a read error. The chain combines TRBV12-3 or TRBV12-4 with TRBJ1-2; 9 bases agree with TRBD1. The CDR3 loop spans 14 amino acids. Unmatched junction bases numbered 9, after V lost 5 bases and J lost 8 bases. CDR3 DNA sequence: TGTGCCAGCAGTGAGACAGGGGGACGGTTAGGCTACACCTTC. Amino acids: CASSETGGRLGYTF.

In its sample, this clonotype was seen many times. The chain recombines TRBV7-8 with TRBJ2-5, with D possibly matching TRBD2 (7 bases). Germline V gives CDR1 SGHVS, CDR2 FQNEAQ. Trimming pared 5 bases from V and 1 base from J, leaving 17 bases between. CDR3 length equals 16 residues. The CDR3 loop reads CASSLQGGGRQETQYF. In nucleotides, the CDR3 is TGTGCCAGCAGCCTCCAAGGGGGGGGGCGCCAAGAGACCCAGTACTTC.

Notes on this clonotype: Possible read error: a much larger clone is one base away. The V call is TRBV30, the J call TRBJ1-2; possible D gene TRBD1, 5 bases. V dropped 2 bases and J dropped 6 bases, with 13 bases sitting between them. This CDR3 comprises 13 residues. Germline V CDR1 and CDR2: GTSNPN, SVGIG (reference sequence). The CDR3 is CAWSWGRGNGYTF. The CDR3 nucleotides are TGTGCCTGGAGTTGGGGACGGGGGAATGGCTACACCTTC. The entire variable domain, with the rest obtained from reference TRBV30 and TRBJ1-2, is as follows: SQTIHQWPATLVQPVGSPLSLECTVEGTSNPNLYWYRQAAGRGLQLLFYSVGIGQISSEVPQNLSASRPQDRQFILSSKKLLLSDSGFYLCAWSWGRGNGYTFGSGTRLTVV.

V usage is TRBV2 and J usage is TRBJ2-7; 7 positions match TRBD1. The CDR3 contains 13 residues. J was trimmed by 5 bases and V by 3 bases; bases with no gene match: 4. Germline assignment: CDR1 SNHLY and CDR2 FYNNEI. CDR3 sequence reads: CASSETGNDEQYF. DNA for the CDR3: TGTGCCAGCAGTGAGACAGGGAACGACGAGCAGTACTTC.

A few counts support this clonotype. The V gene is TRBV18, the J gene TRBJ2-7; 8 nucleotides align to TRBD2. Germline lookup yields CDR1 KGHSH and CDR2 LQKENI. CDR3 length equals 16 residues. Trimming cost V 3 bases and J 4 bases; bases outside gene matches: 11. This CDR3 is CASSPQAGARSYEQYF. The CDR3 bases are TGTGCCAGCTCACCCCAAGCGGGAGCGAGAAGTTACGAGCAGTACTTC. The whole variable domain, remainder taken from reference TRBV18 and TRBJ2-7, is NAGVMQNPRHLVRRRGQEARLRCSPMKGHSHVYWYRQLPEEGLKFMVYLQKENIIDESGMPKERFSAEFPKEGPSILRIQQVVRGDSAAYFCASSPQAGARSYEQYFGPGTRLTVT.